The 23 T cell receptor beta chains reported below all come from one sample, sequenced in a study of control samples from healthy donors and cancer patients. Libraries were prepared by immunoSEQ multiplex PCR; TCRdb keeps only in-frame clonotypes and omits some of them. The data contain about 25,000 clones, 85% of them singletons. The specimen was PBMCs. These receptors all come from a woman aged 60-70 years with head and neck cancer.

J is TRBJ1-1 and V is TRBV28, with a possible D match to TRBD1 (5 bases). Trimming stripped 1 base from V and 11 bases from J, with 20 bases between. This CDR3 spans 15 amino acids. Germline loops: CDR1 MDHEN, CDR2 SYDVKM. CDR3 in amino acids: CASSLSSEGRTLAFF. CDR3 coding DNA: TGTGCCAGCAGTTTATCATCAGAGGGACGCACCCTGGCTTTCTTT.

The chain is built from TRBV12-3 or TRBV12-4 and TRBJ2-4; D might be TRBD2 (5 bases). Deletions cut 6 bases from V and 10 bases from J, with 13 bases between. The CDR3 covers 12 residues. CDR3 sequence (DNA): TGTGCCAGCAGCCGGGGAGAGCGGATTCAGTACTTC. Protein sequence: CASSRGERIQYF.

V is TRBV12-3 or TRBV12-4 and J is TRBJ1-4; unclear D gene. The CDR3 sequence is 13 residues long. Trimming shortened V by 5 bases and J by 12 bases, and 16 bases separated the two germline ends. The CDR3 nucleotides read TGTGCCAGCAGTAGAACACTGCTTAAAGAACTGTTTTTT. This translates into CASSRTLLKELFF.

The chain carries TRBV2 and TRBJ2-3; D is unresolved. Trimming cost V 0 bases and J 6 bases, with 7 bases left between them. The CDR3 runs 13 residues. Germline lookup yields CDR1 SNHLY and CDR2 FYNNEI. DNA of the CDR3: TGTGCCAGCAGTGAAGCCCCCGGGGATACGCAGTATTTT. This codes for CASSEAPGDTQYF.

V and J are TRBV7-8 and TRBJ2-7; D possibly matches TRBD1 or TRBD2 (5 bases each). The V and J ends lost 5 bases and 1 base respectively, with 15 bases between them. This CDR3 has 15 residues. CDR1 is SGHVS, CDR2 FQNEAQ, per germline. The CDR3 is CASSASGQVSYEQYF. CDR3 DNA sequence: TGTGCCAGCAGCGCCTCGGGGCAGGTATCCTACGAGCAGTACTTC.

The V call is TRBV3-1 (or the pseudogene TRBV3-2), the J call TRBJ2-1; 10 bases map to TRBD2. Germline V gives CDR1 LGHDT, CDR2 YNNKEL (reference sequence). The CDR3 sequence is 15 residues long. V shed 11 bases, J shed 4 bases, and the junction held 11 bases outside the gene matches. The CDR3 bases are TGTGCCCCTGCGGAGCGGGGGGGCATTTACAATGAGCAGTTCTTC. It translates to CAPAERGGIYNEQFF.

CDR3: CASSLRASGVWNEQFF. The CDR3 DNA reads as TGTGCCAGCAGCTTACGGGCTAGCGGGGTCTGGAATGAGCAGTTCTTC. The chain combines TRBV7-6 with TRBJ2-1; 9 nucleotides agree with TRBD2. Trimming at V came to 2 bases and at J to 7 bases, leaving 9 bases not matched to a gene. Germline V lookup: CDR1 SGHVS, CDR2 FNYEAQ. The CDR3 is 16 amino acids.

The V call is TRBV27, the J call TRBJ1-1; TRBD1 matches at 7 bases. Looked up from germline, CDR1 is MNHEY and CDR2 is SMNVEV (reference sequence). V lost 5 bases, J lost 0 bases, and 3 bases stayed unmatched. This CDR3 has 14 amino acids. In nucleotides, the CDR3 is TGTGCCAGCAGTCCGACAGGGTTGAACACTGAAGCTTTCTTT. Translated, it gives CASSPTGLNTEAFF.

This clone showed up just a few times. The chain is built from TRBV6-2 or TRBV6-3 and TRBJ1-6; no definite D call. V shed 0 bases and J shed 9 bases, with 9 bases lying between them. This CDR3 is built from 14 residues. Germline V CDR1 and CDR2: MNHEY, SVGEGT. The CDR3 DNA follows: TGTGCCAGCAGTTACTCGACGATTTTTTCACCCCTCCACTTT. It translates to CASSYSTIFSPLHF.

This clone was seen once. This chain connects TRBV27 to TRBJ1-6; D may be TRBD1 (6 bases). CDR1 is MNHEY and CDR2 is SMNVEV in the germline V gene (reference sequence). V shed 8 bases and J shed 1 base, with 9 bases lying between them. This CDR3 contains 14 residues. This CDR3 reads CASGTGSYNSPLHF. The CDR3 nucleotides are TGTGCCAGCGGTACAGGGTCCTATAATTCACCCCTCCACTTT.

The V and J genes are TRBV6-2 or TRBV6-3 and TRBJ1-5, with TRBD1 identical over 7 bases. The germline gives CDR1 MNHEY, CDR2 SVGEGT. V lost 5 bases, J lost 6 bases, and 7 bases stayed unmatched. The CDR3 is 14 residues long. CDR3: CASSRRQGIQPQHF. In nucleotides, the CDR3 is TGTGCCAGCAGTCGTCGACAGGGCATTCAGCCCCAGCATTTT.

This clone was picked up one time. The chain links TRBV2 to TRBJ1-1, with TRBD1 identical over 11 bases. The CDR3 extends over 17 amino acids. Looked up from germline, CDR1 is SNHLY and CDR2 is FYNNEI. Trimming took 5 bases from V and 0 from J; bases not matched to a gene: 8. CDR3 loop: CASSWGTGGAMNTEAFF. The CDR3 DNA reads as TGTGCCAGCAGTTGGGGGACAGGGGGAGCGATGAACACTGAAGCTTTCTTT.

About this clone: At one end the junction does not follow the germline gene, possibly because of a read error. V is TRBV24-1 and J is TRBJ2-7, with 8 bases that match TRBD2. This CDR3 has 9 residues. In germline, CDR1 is KGHDR, CDR2 SFDVKD. The CDR3 is CATIAGRPF. In DNA, the CDR3 is TGTGCCACCATAGCGGGGAGGCCCTTC.

The chain has TRBV10-2 and TRBJ1-5, with 7 bases aligning to TRBD1. This CDR3 has 16 residues. V shed 8 bases and J 5 bases; nucleotides not matched to a gene: 15. CDR1 and CDR2 (germline): WSHSY, SAAADI. DNA for the CDR3: TGCGCCAGCGGAACAGGGGAGGGCATTTTGCATCAGCCCCAGCATTTT. Its translation is CASGTGEGILHQPQHF.

V is TRBV5-4 and J is TRBJ1-4; D call uncertain. The length of the CDR3 is 15 residues. From germline, CDR1 is SGHNT and CDR2 YYREEE (reference sequence). V lost 4 bases, J lost 2 bases, and 12 bases lay in between. The CDR3 DNA is TGTGCCAGCAGCAGAGACCGAGGGACTAATGAAAAACTGTTTTTT. Its translation is CASSRDRGTNEKLFF.

This sequence joins TRBV14 and TRBJ2-7, with 12 positions matching TRBD1. There are 15 residues in the CDR3. V was pared by 3 bases and J by 2 bases, with 2 bases of the junction left unmatched. Germline assignment: CDR1 SGHDN and CDR2 FVKESK. CDR3 region: CASSQGQGATYEQYF. CDR3 nucleotide sequence: TGTGCCAGCAGCCAGGGACAGGGGGCTACCTACGAGCAGTACTTC.

J is TRBJ2-3 and V is TRBV7-9; 12 positions match TRBD1. Germline V gives CDR1 SEHNR, CDR2 FQNEAQ (reference sequence). V lost 6 bases and J lost 6; bases outside the gene matches: 13. CDR3 length: 17 residues. The CDR3 region has the DNA TGTGCCAGCAGTTTGTCGACCGGGACAGGGGGCGCGGATACGCAGTATTTT. This gives the protein CASSLSTGTGGADTQYF.

The rearrangement links TRBV7-2 to TRBJ1-5; D remains ambiguous. The CDR3 loop spans 14 amino acids. CDR1 and CDR2 (germline): SGHTA, FQGNSA. Trimming left V 1 base short and J 0 bases short, with 4 bases between. This chain's CDR3 is CASSLGPSNQPQHF. CDR3 DNA sequence: TGTGCCAGCAGCTTAGGACCTAGCAATCAGCCCCAGCATTTT.

V gene TRBV27 combines with J gene TRBJ1-6; perhaps TRBD1 as D (6 bases). Per the germline V gene, CDR1 is MNHEY and CDR2 is SMNVEV (reference sequence). V was pared by 6 bases and J by 0 bases, with 6 bases between. This CDR3 is 14 amino acids long. The CDR3, as DNA: TGTGCCAGCAGGGGGGCCTCCTATAATTCACCCCTCCACTTT. Its protein is CASRGASYNSPLHF.

The chain recombines TRBV6-2 or TRBV6-3 with TRBJ2-3; tentative D call: TRBD2 (6 bases). The germline V gene encodes CDR1 MNHEY and CDR2 SVGEGT. The CDR3 has 15 amino acids. Trimming shortened V by 6 bases and J by 1 base, and 14 bases separated the two germline ends. Written as DNA, the CDR3 is TGTGCCAGCAGCCGTAGCGGAGGCGGCACAGATACGCAGTATTTT. This gives the protein CASSRSGGGTDTQYF.

The chain joins TRBV11-2 to TRBJ2-3, with 9 bases matching TRBD1. There are 15 residues in the CDR3. From germline, CDR1 is SGHAT and CDR2 FQNNGV. J lost 6 bases, V lost 5 bases, and 9 bases had no gene match. This chain's CDR3 is CASSTTGGPRDTQYF. The CDR3 DNA reads TGTGCCAGCAGCACAACAGGGGGCCCGAGGGATACGCAGTATTTT.

The rearrangement joins TRBV6-6 to TRBJ2-2; 7 nucleotides align to TRBD1. Germline V gene lookup returns CDR1 MNHNY and CDR2 SVGAGI (reference sequence). The V segment lost 5 bases and the J segment 7 bases; nucleotides outside the gene matches: 13. The CDR3 has 16 amino acids. The CDR3 nucleotides read TGTGCCAGCAGTAACAACAGGGGCGGAGTAGACGGGGAGCTGTTTTTT. Protein sequence: CASSNNRGGVDGELFF.

The genes are TRBV15 and TRBJ1-2; a weak D match, TRBD1 (6 bases). V dropped 0 bases and J dropped 8 bases, with 10 bases sitting between them. The CDR3 length is 13 residues. Per the germline V gene, CDR1 is LNHNV and CDR2 is YYDKDF (reference sequence). The CDR3: CATSRDAGGGYTF. The CDR3 DNA is TGTGCCACCAGCAGAGATGCGGGGGGCGGCTACACCTTC.